The sample holds one count of the clone carrying this TCR beta chain. The antigen is unknown. The TCRbeta library was prepared with unique molecular identifiers. Via MiXCR, TCRdb re-called the PCR reads, giving one row per CDR3 protein. The sample includes 670,000 or so distinct CDR3 sequences, around 13% of them seen just once. The germline gives CDR1 MNHEY, CDR2 SVGEGT. This CDR3 has 19 residues. The V end lost 0 bases, the J end lost 2 bases, and 20 bases lay between the germline ends. The sample belongs to a study of T-cell reconstitution after alpha-beta-depleted transplantation in children. Whole-study results and caveats: Several hundred graft clones that had expanded were reportedly the source of alpha-beta T cells about two months after transplant. It was newly produced T cells that mostly accounted for T-cell counts and diversity one year after transplant. From surviving recipient T cells and thymic progenitors came the high day-60 TCRbeta diversity observed in some patients.

The sequences come from PBMCs, collected before TCRalphabeta/CD19-depleted stem cell transplant. The sequence was obtained from a girl under 10 years old with congenital amegakaryocytic thrombocytopenia, due to receive a stem cell transplant. The chain recombines TRBV6-2 or TRBV6-3 with TRBJ2-1, with D perhaps TRBD1 or TRBD2 (6 bases each). CDR3 in amino acids: CASSYSILGGAGAYNEQFF. The CDR3 DNA follows: TGTGCCAGCAGTTACTCGATCCTTGGCGGGGCAGGGGCCTACAATGAGCAGTTCTTC.